This TCR beta chain comes out of a study of regulatory T cells in long-lasting Graves disease. iRepertoire HTBI primers and Arm-PCR of CDR3 regions built TCR beta libraries. TCRdb itself ran the multiplex PCR reads through MiXCR, one entry per CDR3 protein. Altogether 420,000 or so distinct CDR3 sequences are present, about a sixth being singletons, with the ten largest covering about 25%. This clonotype was detected many times. Time point indicated: newly diagnosed GD, antithyroid drugs for less than 3 months. PBMC-derived RNA was used for the TCR library. V lost 5 bases to trimming and J lost 1 base, with 12 bases between them. Germline V gene data show CDR1 as SEHNR and CDR2 as FQNEAQ (reference sequence). This CDR3 spans 14 amino acids. These same data were also listed under a study on T cells in Graves' hyperthyroidism and ophthalmopathy.

The rearrangement uses TRBV7-9 and TRBJ2-7; tentatively, D is TRBD1 (6 bases). The source material was peripheral blood mononuclear cells (PBMCs), sampled at new diagnosis, from a patient treated with antithyroid drugs. The TCR was taken from a woman in her late teens or twenties with Graves disease. In DNA form, the CDR3 reads TGTGCCAGCAGCCCAGGGGAGCTTTCCTACGAGCAGTACTTC. Amino acid sequence: CASSPGELSYEQYF. Full variable domain (missing parts from reference TRBV7-9 and TRBJ2-7): DTGVSQNPRHKITKRGQNVTFRCDPISEHNRLYWYRQTLGQGPEFLTYFQNEAQLEKSRLLSDRFSAERPKGSFSTLEIQRTEQGDSAMYLCASSPGELSYEQYFGPGTRLTVT.